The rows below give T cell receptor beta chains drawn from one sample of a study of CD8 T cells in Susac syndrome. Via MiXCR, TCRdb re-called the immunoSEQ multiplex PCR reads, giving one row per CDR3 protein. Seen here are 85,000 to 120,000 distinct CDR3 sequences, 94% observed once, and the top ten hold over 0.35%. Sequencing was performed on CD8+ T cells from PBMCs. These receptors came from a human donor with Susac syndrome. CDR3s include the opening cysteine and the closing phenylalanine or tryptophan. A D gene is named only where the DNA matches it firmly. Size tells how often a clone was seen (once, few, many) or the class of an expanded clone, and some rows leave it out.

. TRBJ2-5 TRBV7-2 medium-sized TGTGCCAGCAGCTCACTCGACAGGCCCGGAGAGACCCAGTACTTC CASSSLDRPGETQYF
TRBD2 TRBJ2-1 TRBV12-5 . TGTGCTAGTGGTTTGGTTTGGGGAAGGACTAGCGGGCTTAGCTCCTACAATGAGCAGTTCTTC CASGLVWGRTSGLSSYNEQFF
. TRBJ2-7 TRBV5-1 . TGCGCCAGCAGCTTGGATCAGTACGAGCAGTACTTC CASSLDQYEQYF
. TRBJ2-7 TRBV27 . TGTGCCAGCAGTCCACCGAGTAACGAGCAGTACTTC CASSPPSNEQYF
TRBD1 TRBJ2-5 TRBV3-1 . TGTGCCAGCAGCCAAGTACAGGGGGCAGGAGAGACCCAGTACTTC CASSQVQGAGETQYF
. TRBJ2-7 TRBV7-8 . TGTGCCAGCAGCCCGGAGGGGAATCACGGGGAGCAGTACTTC CASSPEGNHGEQYF
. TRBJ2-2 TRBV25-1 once TGTGCCAGCAGTGTGCGGTCTAGTAACACCGGGGAGCTGTTTTTT CASSVRSSNTGELFF
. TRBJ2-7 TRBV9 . TGTGCCAGCAGCACCTTCGACGGAGACGAGCAGTACTTC CASSTFDGDEQYF
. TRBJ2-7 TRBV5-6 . TGTGCCAGCAGCAACGCCTACGAGCAGTACTTC CASSNAYEQYF
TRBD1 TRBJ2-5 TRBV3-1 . TGTGCCAGCACCCCTTCCGGGACAGGGGGCGGTGAGACCCAGTACTTC CASTPSGTGGGETQYF
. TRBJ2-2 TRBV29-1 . TGCAGCGTTTACGGGTTGGACACCGGGGAGCTGTTTTTT CSVYGLDTGELFF
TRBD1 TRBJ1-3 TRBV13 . TGTGCCAGCAGCCGGGACAGAGCAAACACCATATATTTT CASSRDRANTIYF
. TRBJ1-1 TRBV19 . TGTGCCAGTAGTATAGTAGAGAGGACTGAAGCTTTCTTT CASSIVERTEAFF
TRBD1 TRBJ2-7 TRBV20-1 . TGCAGTGCTAGAGATCGACAGGGCACCTACGAGCAGTACTTC CSARDRQGTYEQYF
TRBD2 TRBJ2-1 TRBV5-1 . TGCGCCAGCAGCTTGGCTAGCGGGGGACCCAATGAGCAGTTCTTC CASSLASGGPNEQFF
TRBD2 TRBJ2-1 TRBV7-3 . TGTGCCAGCAGCCCAACGACTAGCGGATACTACAATGAGCAGTTCTTC CASSPTTSGYYNEQFF
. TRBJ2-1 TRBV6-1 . TGTGCCAGTCCAGAGTTCGGCTCCTACAATGAGCAGTTCTTC CASPEFGSYNEQFF
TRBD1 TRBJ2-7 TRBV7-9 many TGTGCCAGCAGCTTAGGGACAGGGGTACAGTACTTC CASSLGTGVQYF
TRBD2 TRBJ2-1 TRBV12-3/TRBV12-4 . TGTGCCAGCAGTTTCCGGAAACTAGCGGGGGATGAGCAGTTCTTC CASSFRKLAGDEQFF
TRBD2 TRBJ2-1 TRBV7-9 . TGTGCCAGCAGCTTAGTTAGCGGGGGTAACAATGAGCAGTTCTTC CASSLVSGGNNEQFF
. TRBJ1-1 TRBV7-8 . TGTGCCAGCAGCCCCCGGGCTGGGAACACTGAAGCTTTCTTT CASSPRAGNTEAFF
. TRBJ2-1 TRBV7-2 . TGTGCCAGCAGCACTCCGTACAATGAGCAGTTCTTC CASSTPYNEQFF
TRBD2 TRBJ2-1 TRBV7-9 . TGTGCCAGCAGCCCGAGCGAAGCGGGGGTAAACGAGCAGTTCTTC CASSPSEAGVNEQFF
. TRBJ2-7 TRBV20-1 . TGCAGTGCTAGAGAGGGAGCCTACGAGCAGTACTTC CSAREGAYEQYF
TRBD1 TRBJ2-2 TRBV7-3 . TGTGCCAGCAGCTCACCGGGACAGGGGGTCACCGGGGAGCTGTTTTTT CASSSPGQGVTGELFF
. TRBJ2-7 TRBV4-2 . TGTGCCAGCAGCCAGGAAGGGAGCCCCGCCTACGAGCAGTACTTC CASSQEGSPAYEQYF
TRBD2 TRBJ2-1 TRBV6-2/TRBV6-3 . TGTGCCAGCAGTGGACTAGCCAATGAGCAGTTCTTC CASSGLANEQFF
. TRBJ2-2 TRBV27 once TGTGCCAGCAGTCTCACACACACCGGGGAGCTGTTTTTT CASSLTHTGELFF
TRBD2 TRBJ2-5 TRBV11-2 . TGTGCCAGCAGCCCCTTCCCGACTAGCGGGGGCCAAGAGACCCAGTACTTC CASSPFPTSGGQETQYF
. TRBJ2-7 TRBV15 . TGTGCCACCAGCGGCCGGACAGCTGATGAGCAGTACTTC CATSGRTADEQYF
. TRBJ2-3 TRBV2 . TGTGCCAGCTTGGGGGGCAGCACAGATACGCAGTATTTT CASLGGSTDTQYF
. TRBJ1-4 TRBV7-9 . TGTGCCAGCAGCCCGGCGGGCTGGGAAAAACTGTTTTTT CASSPAGWEKLFF
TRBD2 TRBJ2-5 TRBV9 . TGTGCCAGCAGCCTTGGGACTATACAAGAGACCCAGTACTTC CASSLGTIQETQYF
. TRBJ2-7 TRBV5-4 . TGTGCCAGCAGCTTGGTGGTGGGGAACGCCTACGAGCAGTACTTC CASSLVVGNAYEQYF
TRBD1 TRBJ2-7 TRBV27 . TGTGCCAGCAGTTCCGGGACAGGGGGACTCGAGCAGTACTTC CASSSGTGGLEQYF
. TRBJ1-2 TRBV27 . TGTGCCAGCGGCTATCACAGGGCCGATGGCTACACCTTC CASGYHRADGYTF
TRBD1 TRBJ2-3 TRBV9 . TGTGCCAGCAGCGGACAGGGAAGCACAGATACGCAGTATTTT CASSGQGSTDTQYF
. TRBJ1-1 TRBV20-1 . TGCAGTGCTAGAGTAGGGATGAACACTGAAGCTTTCTTT CSARVGMNTEAFF
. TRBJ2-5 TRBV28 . TGTGCCAGCAGTTTTACCTCGGGGTTCCAAGAGACCCAGTACTTC CASSFTSGFQETQYF
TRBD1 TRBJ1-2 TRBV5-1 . TGCGCCAGCAGCTTGGGGGGACAGGGCGATGGCTACACCTTC CASSLGGQGDGYTF
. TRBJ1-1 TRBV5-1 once TGCGCCAGCAGCTTGGTAGCGAACACTGAAGCTTTCTTT CASSLVANTEAFF
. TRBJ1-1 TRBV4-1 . TGCGCCAGCAGCCAAGTGACAGGGAACACTGAAGCTTTCTTT CASSQVTGNTEAFF
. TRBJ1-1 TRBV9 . TGTGCCAGCAGCGTAGAGGCAGGTGTGAACACTGAAGCTTTCTTT CASSVEAGVNTEAFF
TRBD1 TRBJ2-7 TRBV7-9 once TGTGCCAGCAGCGCCGGGACAGGGGGCTACGAGCAGTACTTC CASSAGTGGYEQYF
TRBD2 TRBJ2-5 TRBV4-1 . TGCGCCAGCAGCCAAGATGCTAGCGGAGAGACCCAGTACTTC CASSQDASGETQYF
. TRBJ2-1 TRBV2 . TGTGCCACCCAAGGGTCCTACAATGAGCAGTTCTTC CATQGSYNEQFF
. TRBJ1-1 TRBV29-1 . TGCAGCGTTCGGGGGGGAACTAACACTGAAGCTTTCTTT CSVRGGTNTEAFF
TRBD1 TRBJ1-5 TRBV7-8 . TGTGCCAGCAGCCCCAGACAGGGTGGTCAGCCCCAGCATTTT CASSPRQGGQPQHF
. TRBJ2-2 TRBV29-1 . TGCAGCGTGGGGACGGTGAACACCGGGGAGCTGTTTTTT CSVGTVNTGELFF
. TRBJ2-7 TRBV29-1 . TGCAGCGTTGTTAAGGGCTACGAGCAGTACTTC CSVVKGYEQYF
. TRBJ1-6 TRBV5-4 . TGTGCCAGCAGCGAGCCAACTGGTTCACCCCTCCACTTT CASSEPTGSPLHF
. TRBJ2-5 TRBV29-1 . TGCAGCGTTGAAGCATTAGGGATTATTGAGACCCAGTACTTC CSVEALGIIETQYF
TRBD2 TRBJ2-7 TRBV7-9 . TGTGCCAGCAGCGGGTGGGATGCTAGCGGACCCTACGAGCAGTACTTC CASSGWDASGPYEQYF